This T cell receptor beta chain was identified during a study of cytomegalovirus exposure and HLA in healthy donors. Worth noting for this clone: Its antigen is currently unknown.

Only in-frame clones appear in the TCRdb table, and some are missing; sequencing was by immunoSEQ multiplex PCR. The sample includes 150,000 or so clones, about 88% of them seen just once. The CDR3 spans 17 residues. The trim removed 1 base at V and 4 bases at J, leaving 6 bases unmatched. CDR1 is SEHNR and CDR2 is FQNEAQ in the germline V gene (reference sequence). General study points: Both high specificity and high sensitivity reportedly marked the classifier's diagnosis of cytomegalovirus status. Whilst most TCR sequences proved rare, a subset of public TCRs occurred across many donors.

The chain uses TRBV7-9 and TRBJ2-5; 13 bases align to TRBD2. The origin of this receptor is a man in his late teens or twenties in good health and CMV-seropositive. Sequenced material: PBMCs. CDR3 amino acids: CASSLGSLAGGRETQYF. In DNA form, the CDR3 reads TGTGCCAGCAGCTTAGGGTCACTAGCGGGAGGGCGAGAGACCCAGTACTTC.